Below are 9 T cell receptor beta chains sequenced from a single sample in a study of T cells in Graves' hyperthyroidism and ophthalmopathy. RNA transcripts provided the source from which TCR beta CDR3 regions were amplified. TCR CDR3 regions were first amplified by RT-PCR with HTBI primers. Using its own MiXCR run on the multiplex PCR reads, TCRdb lists one record per CDR3 protein. The sample lists approximately 220,000 distinct CDR3 sequences; around 17% were seen once. Sequencing was performed on blood. These receptors all stem from a man between 35 and 55 years old with Graves' hyperthyroidism.

The J gene is TRBJ1-1, the V gene TRBV12-3 or TRBV12-4; D is perhaps TRBD1 (6 bases). This CDR3 has 13 residues. V was pared by 7 bases and J by 2 bases, with 11 bases between. DNA for the CDR3: TGTGCCAGCACCCCGGACAGTAACACTGAAGCTTTCTTT. It specifies CASTPDSNTEAFF.

This clonotype was observed at least ten times. The genes are TRBV9 and TRBJ2-7; TRBD2 aligns across 7 bases. The germline V gene encodes CDR1 SGDLS and CDR2 YYNGEE. V lost 0 bases to trimming and J lost 2 bases; unmatched junction nucleotides: 2. This CDR3 has 14 residues. In DNA form, the CDR3 reads TGTGCCAGCAGCGTAGGCGGGGGACCCTACGAGCAGTACTTC. It specifies CASSVGGGPYEQYF.

This clonotype was seen at least ten times. The chain couples TRBV18 to TRBJ2-3; 11 bases map to TRBD1. This CDR3 has 15 amino acids. Trimming removed 5 bases from V and 6 bases from J; junction bases left unmatched: 7. Germline CDR1 reads KGHSH; CDR2 reads LQKENI. CDR3 nucleotide sequence: TGTGCCAGCTCAACCTCAGGACAGGGGGCGGATACGCAGTATTTT. Translation gives CASSTSGQGADTQYF.

This clonotype was recorded at least ten times. CDR3 protein: CASSPSSREQFF. In DNA form, the CDR3 reads TGTGCCAGCAGTCCATCTTCCCGTGAGCAGTTCTTC. The chain uses TRBV27 and TRBJ2-1; D uncertain. CDR1 is MNHEY, CDR2 SMNVEV, per germline (reference sequence). V shed 5 bases and J shed 9 bases, with 11 bases lying between them. The CDR3 runs to 12 residues.

In the case of this clonotype: Given a much more abundant clone one base away, this may be a read error. The genes are TRBV20-1 and TRBJ2-5, with TRBD2 matching 11 bases. The CDR3 is 16 amino acids. Germline-derived CDR1 and CDR2 are DFQATT and SNEGSKA (reference sequence). This CDR3 is CSARALLAGEQEAQYF. The CDR3 DNA sequence: TGCAGTGCTAGAGCGTTACTAGCGGGGGAGCAAGAGGCCCAGTACTTC.

The CDR3 here is CASSQRLMRGGLYNEQFF. The CDR3 nucleotides are TGTGCCAGCAGCCAAAGGCTCATGCGGGGGGGCCTTTACAATGAGCAGTTCTTC. V gene TRBV4-2 combines with J gene TRBJ2-1; TRBD2 aligns across 9 bases. Looked up from germline, CDR1 is LGHNA and CDR2 is YNFKEQ. There are 18 residues in the CDR3. After removal of 2 bases from V and 4 bases from J, the junction contained 12 bases not matched to a gene.

Ten or more counts support this clonotype. J is TRBJ1-2 and V is TRBV6-1; 7 nucleotides line up with TRBD1. From germline, CDR1 is MNHNS and CDR2 SASEGT. V lost 5 bases to trimming and J lost 7 bases; unmatched junction nucleotides: 16. This CDR3 region has 16 residues. The CDR3 DNA reads as TGTGCCAGCAGTTATTTTATCACAGGGGCGGTGAGTGGCTACACCTTC. Its translation: CASSYFITGAVSGYTF.

Ten or more counts support this clonotype. The J gene is TRBJ2-7, the V gene TRBV20-1; perhaps TRBD1 as D (5 bases). CDR3 size: 13 residues. V was shortened by 2 bases and J by 5 bases, with 13 bases between the two germline ends. Germline-derived CDR1 and CDR2 are DFQATT and SNEGSKA (reference sequence). The CDR3 sequence is CSARMAGLNEQYF. CDR3 bases: TGCAGTGCTAGAATGGCAGGGCTCAACGAGCAGTACTTC.

At least ten counts were recorded for this clonotype. This chain uses TRBV28 with TRBJ1-6; D perhaps matches TRBD1 (5 bases). Germline V gene data show CDR1 as MDHEN and CDR2 as SYDVKM. The CDR3 sequence is 14 residues long. With 7 bases removed from V and 8 bases from J, the gap between germline ends came to 15 bases. CDR3 bases: TGTGCCAGCACGTCCGGACAAGGGGATTCACCCCTCCACTTT. Amino acid sequence: CASTSGQGDSPLHF.